The 9 T cell receptor beta chains below were found in one sample sequenced in a study of spatial heterogeneity in lung cancer. The sample's time point: sample taken at primary tumor resection. TCRdb recomputed calls from the 5' RACE reads with MiXCR, one row per CDR3 protein. Of about 8,600 distinct CDR3 sequences listed, around 4.5% were seen once; the top ten hold roughly 28%. The sequencing here drew on PBMCs, taken at surgery. The origin of the receptors is a male donor with early-stage non-small cell lung cancer.

This clonotype turned up a few times. This rearrangement joins TRBV12-5 to TRBJ1-5, with D possibly being TRBD1 (5 bases). The CDR3 is 16 residues long. Germline values: CDR1 LGHNT, CDR2 FRNRAP. Trimming removed 2 bases from V and 2 bases from J, with 13 bases in between. CDR3 in amino acids: CASGLFGGKGNQPQHF. In DNA form, the CDR3 reads TGTGCTAGTGGTTTGTTCGGGGGAAAGGGCAATCAGCCCCAGCATTTT.

The chain employs TRBV20-1 and TRBJ2-1, with D uncertain. Trimming removed 0 bases at V and 8 bases at J, with 8 bases between. The CDR3 covers 12 residues. Germline CDR1 is DFQATT and CDR2 is SNEGSKA (reference sequence). CDR3 residues: CSARDLMHEQFF. CDR3 bases: TGCAGTGCTAGAGATCTGATGCATGAGCAGTTCTTC.

This clonotype counts as medium-sized. The chain employs TRBV28 and TRBJ2-3; 8 bases line up with TRBD1. The CDR3 has 15 amino acids. Germline values: CDR1 MDHEN, CDR2 SYDVKM. V dropped 5 bases and J dropped 4; count of bases not matched to a gene: 8. The CDR3 region is CASSPPDRASDTQYF. The CDR3 region has the DNA TGTGCCAGCAGTCCCCCGGACAGGGCCTCAGATACGCAGTATTTT.

Ten or more counts support this clonotype. One junction end does not reproduce the germline sequence, and a read error may be involved. The chain combines TRBV6-1 with TRBJ1-1, with D possibly TRBD1 on 6 matching bases. Germline values: CDR1 MNHNS, CDR2 SASEGT. CDR3 size: 12 residues. The CDR3 DNA sequence: TGTGCCAGCAGGAGGGGGAACGCTGAAGCTTTCTTT. This codes for CASRRGNAEAFF.

This clonotype was observed many times. The J gene is TRBJ2-1, the V gene TRBV2; TRBD2 aligns across 7 bases. CDR1 and CDR2 (germline): SNHLY, FYNNEI. J lost 0 bases, V lost 3 bases, and 5 bases had no gene match. The CDR3 extends over 16 amino acids. The CDR3 DNA sequence: TGTGCCAGCAGTGACGTCCTAGCGGCCTCCTACAATGAGCAGTTCTTC. Translated, it gives CASSDVLAASYNEQFF.

Ten or more counts support this clonotype. This chain joins TRBV4-1 and TRBJ2-1, with 14 bases that match TRBD2. Per the germline V gene, CDR1 is MGHRA and CDR2 is YSYEKL. CDR3 size: 15 residues. Germline trimming cut 3 bases from V and 7 bases from J; bases unmatched to any gene: 2. CDR3 bases: TGCGCCAGCAGCCAGGGACTAGCGGGGGAGAATGAGCAGTTCTTC. It is translated as CASSQGLAGENEQFF.

By share, this clonotype ranks as medium-sized. The chain combines TRBV29-1 with TRBJ1-2; TRBD1 is a possible D gene (6 bases). V lost 4 bases to trimming and J lost 3 bases, with 12 bases between them. Germline V gives CDR1 SQVTM, CDR2 ANQGSEA. The CDR3 consists of 13 residues. The CDR3 here is CSVGAGGDYGYTF. DNA for the CDR3: TGCAGCGTTGGGGCCGGGGGCGACTATGGCTACACCTTC.

The genes are TRBV19 and TRBJ1-3, with D perhaps matching TRBD1 (5 bases). V lost 9 bases and J 3 bases, leaving 15 bases between the germline ends. Germline CDR1 reads LNHDA; CDR2 reads SQIVND (reference sequence). CDR3 size: 14 residues. CDR3 protein: CASDKTGGGNTIYF. As DNA, the CDR3 is TGTGCCAGCGATAAAACAGGAGGTGGAAACACCATATATTTT.

This clonotype was observed many times. One junction end disagrees with the germline gene, perhaps due to a read error. This chain links TRBV28 with TRBJ1-2; perhaps TRBD1 as D (5 bases). Germline V gene data show CDR1 as MDHEN and CDR2 as SYDVKM. The CDR3 is made up of 15 amino acids. CDR3 sequence: CVSSPRGRSNYGYTF. The CDR3 bases are TGTGTCAGCAGTCCCCGGGGGAGATCTAACTATGGCTACACCTTC.